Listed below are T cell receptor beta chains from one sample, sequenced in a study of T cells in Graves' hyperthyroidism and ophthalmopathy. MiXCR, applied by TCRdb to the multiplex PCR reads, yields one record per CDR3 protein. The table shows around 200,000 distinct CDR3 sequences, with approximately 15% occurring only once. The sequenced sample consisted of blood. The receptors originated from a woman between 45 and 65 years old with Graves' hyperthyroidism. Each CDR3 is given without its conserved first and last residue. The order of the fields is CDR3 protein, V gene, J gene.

ASSQGTIAGGHTDTQY	TRBV3-1	TRBJ2-3
SARGTPVGTEAF	TRBV20-1	TRBJ1-1
ASSPTGGPGGKYNEQF	TRBV13	TRBJ2-1
ASTLDGGRLEF	TRBV2	TRBJ2-1
ASSLDGSRTANEQF	TRBV7-2	TRBJ2-1
SASSSNKGTGELF	TRBV20-1	TRBJ2-2
ASTLAGGLGEQF	TRBV11-2	TRBJ2-1
ASSDSSNQPQH	TRBV6-1	TRBJ1-5
ASSLARGLNQPQH	TRBV5-6	TRBJ1-5
ASSSGLAGGLETQY	TRBV5-1	TRBJ2-5
ASSSRAQRGETQY	TRBV11-3	TRBJ2-5
ASSLGAGLNQPQH	TRBV5-4	TRBJ1-5
SAGGQAYSSTEAF	TRBV20-1	TRBJ1-1
ASSFRGRTYEQY	TRBV28	TRBJ2-7
ASSSPGTGGSSSPLH	TRBV5-8	TRBJ1-6
ASSAHSGLGFGNEQF	TRBV9	TRBJ2-1
ASSQGDGYT	TRBV19	TRBJ1-2
ASRSAGLASYNEQF	TRBV27	TRBJ2-1
ATSTSLASGTDTQY	TRBV15	TRBJ2-3
ASSFSGQGETSDRYT	TRBV5-6	TRBJ1-2
ASSSVPTGVYGYT	TRBV27	TRBJ1-2
ATSRAAGGVLNQPQH	TRBV15	TRBJ1-5
ASSYDRVHEKLF	TRBV6-1	TRBJ1-4
ASSPPTGSDTEAF	TRBV18	TRBJ1-1
ASSGGGSSRSGGGKTQY	TRBV9	TRBJ2-5
ASSGQVIFFENTEAF	TRBV7-2	TRBJ1-1
ASAPGQGAPGELF	TRBV5-1	TRBJ2-2
ASSYKGSSTEAF	TRBV6-2/TRBV6-3	TRBJ1-1
SVARDGDSYEQY	TRBV29-1	TRBJ2-7
ASSLSSGVEQY	TRBV5-5	TRBJ2-7
ASTGGNEQY	TRBV5-1	TRBJ2-7
ASSSGPYVEQY	TRBV6-1	TRBJ2-7
ASRPGQGKGEQY	TRBV12-3/TRBV12-4	TRBJ2-7
ASSEGGKLF	TRBV2	TRBJ1-4